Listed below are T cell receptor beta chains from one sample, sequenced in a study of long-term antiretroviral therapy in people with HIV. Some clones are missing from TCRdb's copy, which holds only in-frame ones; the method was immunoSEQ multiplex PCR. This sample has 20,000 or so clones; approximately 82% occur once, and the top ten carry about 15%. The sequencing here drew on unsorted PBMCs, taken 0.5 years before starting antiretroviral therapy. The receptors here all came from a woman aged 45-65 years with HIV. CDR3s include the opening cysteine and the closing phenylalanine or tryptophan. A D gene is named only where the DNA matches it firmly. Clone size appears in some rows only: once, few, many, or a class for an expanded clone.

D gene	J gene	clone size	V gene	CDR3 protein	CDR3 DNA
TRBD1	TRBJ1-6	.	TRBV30	CAWSPPGTVNSPLHF	TGTGCCTGGAGTCCCCCTGGGACAGTGAATTCACCCCTCCACTTT
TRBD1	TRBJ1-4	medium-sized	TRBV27	CASSAFRGRGEKLFF	TGTGCCAGCAGTGCGTTCAGGGGGCGCGGTGAAAAACTGTTTTTT
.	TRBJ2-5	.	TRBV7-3	CASSLSADSRETQYF	TGTGCCAGCAGCTTAAGCGCGGATTCTAGGGAGACCCAGTACTTC
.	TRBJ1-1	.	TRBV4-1	CASSQGPGKDTEAFF	TGCGCCAGCAGCCAAGGGCCAGGGAAAGACACTGAAGCTTTCTTT
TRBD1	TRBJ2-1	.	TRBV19	CASSTPRGRLYNEQFF	TGTGCCAGTAGTACTCCCAGGGGGCGGCTCTACAATGAGCAGTTCTTC
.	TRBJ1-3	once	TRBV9	CASSGGQPSGNTIYF	TGTGCCAGCAGCGGCGGACAGCCCTCTGGAAACACCATATATTTT
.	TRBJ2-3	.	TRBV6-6	CASSYGDPTDTQYF	TGTGCCAGCAGTTACGGGGACCCCACAGATACGCAGTATTTT
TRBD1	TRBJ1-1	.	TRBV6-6	CASSTMTGGYTEAFF	TGTGCCAGCAGTACGATGACAGGGGGCTACACTGAAGCTTTCTTT
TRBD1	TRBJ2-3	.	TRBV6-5	CASSYGTASTDTQYF	TGTGCCAGCAGTTACGGGACAGCCAGCACAGATACGCAGTATTTT
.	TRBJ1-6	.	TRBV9	CASSVRGFNSPLHF	TGTGCCAGCAGCGTAAGGGGTTTCAATTCACCCCTCCACTTT
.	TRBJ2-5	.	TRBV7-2	CASSDWSEATQYF	TGTGCCAGCAGCGATTGGTCGGAGGCGACCCAGTACTTC
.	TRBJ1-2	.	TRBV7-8	CASSLLGRDGGYTF	TGTGCCAGCAGCTTATTGGGCAGGGACGGTGGCTACACCTTC
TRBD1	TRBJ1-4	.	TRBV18	CASSPSGQPNEKLFF	TGTGCCAGCTCACCGTCGGGACAGCCTAATGAAAAACTGTTTTTT
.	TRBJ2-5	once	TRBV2	CANSGGGHVYQETQYF	TGTGCCAACTCTGGGGGGGGACACGTGTACCAAGAGACCCAGTACTTC
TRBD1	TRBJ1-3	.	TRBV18	CASSPDRGQNTIYF	TGTGCCAGCTCACCGGACAGGGGGCAAAACACCATATATTTT
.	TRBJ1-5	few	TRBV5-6	CASSLQGLGHQPQHF	TGTGCCAGCAGCCTACAGGGCCTTGGGCATCAGCCCCAGCATTTT
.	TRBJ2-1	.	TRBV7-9	CASSSGPFQFF	TGTGCCAGCAGCTCGGGCCCCTTTCAGTTCTTC
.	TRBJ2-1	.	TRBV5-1	CASNSGESSYNEQFF	TGCGCCAGCAATTCGGGTGAGAGCTCCTACAATGAGCAGTTCTTC
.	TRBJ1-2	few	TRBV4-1	CASSQDGAGANYGYTF	TGCGCCAGCAGCCAAGATGGGGCAGGAGCTAACTATGGCTACACCTTC
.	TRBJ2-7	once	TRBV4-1	CASSQDWASPGEQYF	TGCGCCAGCAGCCAAGATTGGGCCAGCCCAGGCGAGCAGTACTTC
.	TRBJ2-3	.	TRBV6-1	CATPTVLQMDTQYF	TGTGCCACCCCGACAGTTCTTCAAATGGATACGCAGTATTTT
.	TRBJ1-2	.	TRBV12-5	CASGLVREGPGDYGYTF	TGTGCTAGTGGTTTGGTCCGGGAGGGCCCTGGGGACTATGGCTACACCTTC
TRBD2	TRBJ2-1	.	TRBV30	CAWSGQRGGYNEQFF	TGTGCCTGGAGTGGACAGCGGGGGGGGTACAATGAGCAGTTCTTC
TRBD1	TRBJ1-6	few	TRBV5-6	CASRWGDRDNSPLHF	TGTGCCAGCAGGTGGGGGGACAGGGATAATTCACCCCTCCACTTT
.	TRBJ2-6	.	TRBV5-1	CASSLAWRSSGANVLTF	TGCGCCAGCAGCTTGGCGTGGCGGAGCTCTGGGGCCAACGTCCTGACTTTC
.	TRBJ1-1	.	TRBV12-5	CASGLLGGTLAFF	TGTGCTAGTGGTTTGTTGGGGGGTACTTTAGCTTTCTTT
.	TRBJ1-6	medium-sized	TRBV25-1	CASSEGGASPLHF	TGTGCCAGCAGTGAAGGGGGGGCATCACCCCTCCACTTT
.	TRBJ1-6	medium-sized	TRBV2	CASSEGFYNSPLHF	TGTGCCAGCAGTGAGGGGTTTTACAATTCACCCCTCCACTTT
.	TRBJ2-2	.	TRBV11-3	CASSPGRGDTGELFF	TGTGCCAGCAGCCCTGGCAGGGGGGACACCGGGGAGCTGTTTTTT
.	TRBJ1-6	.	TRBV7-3	CASSLDGTRYSPLHF	TGTGCCAGCAGCTTAGATGGAACGCGGTATTCACCCCTCCACTTT
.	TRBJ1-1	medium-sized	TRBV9	CASSVGQFMNTEAFF	TGTGCCAGCAGCGTAGGGCAATTTATGAACACTGAAGCTTTCTTT
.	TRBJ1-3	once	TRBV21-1	CASSPMGQSWNTIYF	TGTGCCAGCAGCCCAATGGGACAGTCCTGGAACACCATATATTTT
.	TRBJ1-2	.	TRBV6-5	CASSYGTGTYGYTF	TGTGCCAGCAGTTATGGAACAGGGACCTATGGCTACACCTTC
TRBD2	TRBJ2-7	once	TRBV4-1	CASSQEGLAGSGGQYF	TGCGCCAGCAGCCAAGAAGGATTAGCGGGGAGTGGCGGGCAGTACTTC
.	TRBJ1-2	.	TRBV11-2	CASSLGGSSNYGYTF	TGTGCCAGCAGCCTAGGTGGCAGCTCTAACTATGGCTACACCTTC